Listed below are T cell receptor beta chains from one sample, sequenced in a study of T cells in localized non-small cell lung cancer. The table came from immunoSEQ multiplex PCR; TCRdb's copy has only in-frame clones and leaves some out. The data contain tens of thousands of clones, about 90% of them seen just once; the ten biggest clones take up roughly 2.5%. Material: peripheral blood, obtained before any cancer treatment. These receptors all come from a woman aged 35 to 70 with stage I lung adenocarcinoma. Both conserved end residues are part of each CDR3. A D gene is named only where the DNA matches it firmly. A row's size may be missing; if present it is once, few, many or a size class.

J gene,V gene,clone size,CDR3 length,D gene,CDR3 protein,CDR3 DNA
TRBJ2-5,TRBV28,NA,14,TRBD2,CASSERGGQETQYF,TGTGCCAGCAGTGAGAGGGGAGGGCAAGAGACCCAGTACTTC
TRBJ1-1,TRBV6-5,NA,15,TRBD1,CASIKGTAYNTEAFF,TGTGCCAGCATCAAGGGGACAGCCTATAACACTGAAGCTTTCTTT
TRBJ2-1,TRBV5-1,NA,14,NA,CASSSGQRGDEQFF,TGCGCCAGCAGCTCCGGACAGAGAGGGGATGAGCAGTTCTTC
TRBJ2-3,TRBV6-1,NA,14,TRBD2,CASSEASGRDTQYF,TGTGCCAGCAGTGAAGCTAGCGGGAGAGATACGCAGTATTTT
TRBJ2-1,TRBV5-1,NA,15,TRBD2,CASSSTSGRAGEQFF,TGCGCCAGCAGCTCGACTAGCGGGAGGGCGGGTGAGCAGTTCTTC
TRBJ2-5,TRBV5-4,NA,18,TRBD2,CASSLAISLAGGGETQYF,TGTGCCAGCAGCTTGGCAATATCTCTAGCGGGAGGAGGAGAGACCCAGTACTTC
TRBJ1-3,TRBV11-2,NA,16,NA,CASSSTEGSPGNTIYF,TGTGCCAGCAGCTCTACGGAGGGCTCACCCGGAAACACCATATATTTT
TRBJ2-1,TRBV5-1,NA,13,NA,CASTSRPSGEQFF,TGCGCCAGCACGAGTCGACCCAGCGGTGAGCAGTTCTTC
TRBJ2-7,TRBV9,once,14,NA,CASSPGHLSYEQYF,TGTGCCAGCAGTCCGGGACATCTCTCCTACGAGCAGTACTTC
TRBJ2-3,TRBV9,NA,15,NA,CASSPGTRSTDTQYF,TGTGCCAGCAGCCCCGGGACTCGTTCCACAGATACGCAGTATTTT
TRBJ2-7,TRBV7-9,NA,18,NA,CASSSLFPDRKGAGEQYF,TGTGCCAGCAGTTCCCTATTCCCCGACAGGAAGGGAGCGGGTGAGCAGTACTTC
TRBJ1-1,TRBV10-3,NA,21,TRBD1,CAISDGTGNPSLIFANAPPFF,TGTGCCATCAGTGACGGGACAGGGAACCCGTCGTTAATATTTGCGAATGCGCCTCCTTTCTTT
TRBJ2-6,TRBV2,NA,15,NA,CASSLGAAGANVLTF,TGTGCCAGCAGTCTAGGGGCGGCTGGGGCCAACGTCCTGACTTTC
TRBJ2-3,TRBV7-8,NA,15,NA,CASSLRGGDPNTQYF,TGTGCCAGCAGCTTAAGAGGGGGTGATCCAAATACGCAGTATTTT
TRBJ1-5,TRBV7-2,few,14,NA,CASSLFQGNQPQHF,TGTGCCAGCAGCTTGTTTCAGGGCAACCAGCCCCAGCATTTT
TRBJ2-3,TRBV29-1,NA,9,NA,CSVGDTQYF,TGCAGCGTTGGGGATACGCAGTATTTT
TRBJ1-4,TRBV4-1,NA,15,NA,CASSREGFSREKLFF,TGCGCCAGCAGCCGCGAGGGGTTTAGCAGGGAAAAACTGTTTTTT
TRBJ1-1,TRBV29-1,NA,15,TRBD1,CSVDPGQVSNTEAFF,TGCAGCGTTGATCCTGGACAGGTCTCGAACACTGAAGCTTTCTTT
TRBJ2-3,TRBV4-1,NA,16,NA,CASSQDGGPSTDTQYF,TGCGCCAGCAGCCAAGATGGGGGGCCATCCACAGATACGCAGTATTTT
TRBJ2-7,TRBV2,once,14,TRBD1,CASSRLQGTYEQYF,TGTGCCAGCAGTAGACTACAGGGGACCTACGAGCAGTACTTC
TRBJ2-7,TRBV28,NA,15,NA,CASSFPDGGKYEQYF,TGTGCCAGCAGTTTCCCTGATGGGGGGAAATACGAGCAGTACTTC
TRBJ2-7,TRBV7-2,NA,14,NA,CASSLVASGNEQYF,TGTGCCAGCAGCTTAGTCGCGAGTGGGAACGAGCAGTACTTC
TRBJ2-1,TRBV7-8,NA,17,TRBD2,CASSHREGLETYNEQFF,TGTGCCAGCAGCCACCGAGAGGGACTAGAAACCTACAATGAGCAGTTCTTC
TRBJ2-6,TRBV25-1,NA,13,NA,CASSGSGANVLTF,TGTGCCAGCAGTGGCTCTGGGGCCAACGTCCTGACTTTC
TRBJ1-5,TRBV7-2,NA,14,NA,CASSLGRGNQPQHF,TGTGCCAGCAGCTTAGGCAGGGGCAATCAGCCCCAGCATTTT
TRBJ1-1,TRBV15,NA,16,NA,CATSSGQSGGDDEAFF,TGTGCCACCAGCAGCGGACAGTCTGGTGGGGACGATGAAGCTTTCTTT
TRBJ2-2,TRBV4-1,NA,15,NA,CASSQDGGSIRELFF,TGCGCCAGCAGCCAAGATGGCGGGTCTATCCGGGAGCTGTTTTTT
TRBJ2-1,TRBV6-4,large,15,NA,CASSGGREGYNEQFF,TGTGCCAGCAGTGGGGGCAGGGAAGGGTACAATGAGCAGTTCTTC